This paragraph reports one T cell receptor beta chain. Its antigen target is currently unknown. No much larger clone is present one base from it, and per-base qualities are unavailable. RNA was extracted with the RNeasy kit and 0.5 to 1 ug was reverse transcribed using random hexamers. The immunoSEQ multiplex PCR assay, which covers 54 Vbeta and 13 Jbeta segments, was used to amplify TCR beta CDR3 regions. To correct PCR amplification bias, a synthetic template baseline was used for both primer optimization and computational correction. In the original analysis: Reads were annotated to V, D and J genes per IMGT and analyzed with immunoSEQ Analyzer, keeping only productive sequences. Clonality was calculated as one minus the Shannon entropy normalized by log2 of the number of productive unique sequences. For each patient and control, public and private clones were evaluated within the 100 most prevalent clones. A clone was defined as Susac-specific if it was absent from the healthy and MS cohorts, from about a thousand published viral clones and from other ImmuneACCESS disease sequences. The public reads were run again by TCRdb, first through fastp at Q25 and then through MiXCR, and only productive beta chains were kept. Every CDR3 protein is listed once, alongside the most common genes and DNA of its rows. TCRdb, not the original authors, processed these V and J calls. For this sample there are 100,000 to 150,000 distinct CDR3 sequences; nearly 96% appear just once. 0.12% to 0.15% of the sample comes from the top ten.

Peripheral blood CD8+ and CD4+ T cells from healthy donors, Susac syndrome patients and multiple sclerosis patients were profiled using high-throughput TCR beta sequencing. Recently defined diagnostic criteria for definite or probable disease were met by the Susac syndrome patients. Bulk CD8+ and CD4+ T cells were purified by magnetic negative isolation, while CD8+ TEMRA cells were enriched using FACS. Blood was collected in EDTA tubes and processed within 24 hours, with PBMCs isolated through density gradient centrifugation. PBMCs intended for TCR sequencing were cryopreserved in liquid nitrogen and thawed later in a water bath at 37 degrees C. Purity of sorted or isolated CD4+, CD8+ and CD8+ TEMRA cells was at least 90%. The sample comes from a study of CD8 T cells in Susac syndrome (dated by TCRdb to between 2019 and 2020). In terms of the full investigation: Among the sequenced Susac syndrome patients, five or six had clinically active disease and eight were in clinical remission. At the time of blood withdrawal, Susac syndrome patients were either therapy-naive, taking corticosteroids (with some also receiving IVIg), or on IVIg alone. Whether CD8+ T cell activation and differentiation in Susac syndrome was antigen driven was tested using repertoire sequencing. Study-level results and caveats: In patients with Susac syndrome, the CD4+ T cell repertoire showed no detectable clonal expansion. The number of individuals in the TCR sequencing and HLA analysis was acknowledged as relatively small.

The specimen was CD4+ T cells from PBMCs. The sequence derives from a human donor with Susac syndrome.

The DNA sequence is given as TGCGCCAGCAGCTTGCAGGGATATTGGAGCAATGAGCAGTTCTTC. It translates as CASSLQGYWSNEQFF. The chain is assembled from TRBV5-1 and TRBJ2-1; 5 matching bases give a weak D call of TRBD1. The junction carries 14 bases between V and J, which are trimmed by 1 base and 6 bases respectively. CDR1 is given as SGHRS and CDR2 as YFSETQ, both from the germline V gene. Taken from cysteine to phenylalanine, the CDR3 has 15 residues. Only the CDR3 DNA stays, 45 bases, in frame from base 1.